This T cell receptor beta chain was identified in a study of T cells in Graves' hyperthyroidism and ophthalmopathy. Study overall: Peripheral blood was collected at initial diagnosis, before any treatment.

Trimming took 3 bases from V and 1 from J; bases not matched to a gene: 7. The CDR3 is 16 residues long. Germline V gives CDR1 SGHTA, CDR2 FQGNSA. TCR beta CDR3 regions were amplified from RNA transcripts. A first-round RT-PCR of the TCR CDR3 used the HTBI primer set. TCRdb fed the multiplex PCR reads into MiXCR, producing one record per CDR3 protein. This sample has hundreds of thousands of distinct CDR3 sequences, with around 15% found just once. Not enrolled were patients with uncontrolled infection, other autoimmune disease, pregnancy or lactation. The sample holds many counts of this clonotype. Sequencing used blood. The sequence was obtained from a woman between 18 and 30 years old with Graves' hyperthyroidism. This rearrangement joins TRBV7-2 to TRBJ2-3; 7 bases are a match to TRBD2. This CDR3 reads CASSFQPSGGTDTQYF. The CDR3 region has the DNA TGTGCCAGCAGCTTCCAACCTAGCGGAGGCACAGATACGCAGTATTTT.